The 9 T cell receptor beta chains in this list originate from one sample, sequenced in a study of chronic HIV infection and antiretroviral therapy. TCRdb called the 5' RACE reads again in MiXCR, with one record for every CDR3 protein. The top ten clones hold roughly 2.7% of a sample with fewer than 40,000 distinct CDR3 sequences, about 8.6% of them seen once. The material sequenced was peripheral blood. The receptors shown here come from an adult who had HIV and had not received antiretroviral therapy, or was an uninfected healthy control (not recorded which).

This clonotype was observed at least ten times. V and J are TRBV20-1 and TRBJ1-4; 7 nucleotides align to TRBD1. The V gene end was trimmed by 1 base and the J gene end by 8 bases; junction bases not matched to a gene: 10. This CDR3 is built from 15 residues. Germline V CDR1 and CDR2: DFQATT, SNEGSKA (reference sequence). In DNA, the CDR3 is TGCAGTGCTAGAGTCCGACAGGGATGGGCCGAAAAACTGTTTTTT. The encoded protein is CSARVRQGWAEKLFF.

This clonotype has ten or more counts. At one of its ends the junction is not consistent with the germline gene, which may arise from a read error. CDR3 sequence reads: CSAREGAGYNEQFF. The CDR3 bases are TGCAGTGCGAGAGAGGGGGCGGGCTACAATGAGCAGTTCTTC. The chain has TRBV20-1 and TRBJ2-1; 7 bases align to TRBD1. Germline V gives CDR1 DFQATT, CDR2 SNEGSKA (reference sequence). CDR3 length: 14 residues.

This clonotype has a count of ten or more. V and J are TRBV2 and TRBJ1-5; D is possibly TRBD1 (5 bases). The CDR3 is made up of 14 amino acids. V lost 2 bases to trimming and J lost 5 bases, with 10 bases between them. Germline CDR1 is SNHLY and CDR2 is FYNNEI. The chain's CDR3 is CASSEYRRDQPQHF. As DNA, the CDR3 is TGTGCCAGCAGTGAATACAGGAGGGATCAGCCCCAGCATTTT.

This clonotype has a handful of counts. V is TRBV29-1 and J is TRBJ2-1; 7 bases are shared with TRBD2. The V and J ends lost 7 bases and 5 bases, in that order; junction bases with no gene match: 8. The CDR3 has 13 residues. The germline gives CDR1 SQVTM, CDR2 ANQGSEA. CDR3 coding DNA: TGCAGCGCCGGGACTGGGGGGGACAATGAGCAGTTCTTC. Translated, it gives CSAGTGGDNEQFF.

This clonotype came up many times. The J gene is TRBJ2-1, the V gene TRBV5-1; 7 bases match TRBD2. CDR1 and CDR2 (germline): SGHRS, YFSETQ. The CDR3 has 16 amino acids. V was clipped by 0 bases and J by 10 bases; unmatched bases: 13. For the CDR3, the DNA is TGCGCCAGCAGCTTGGCCGCGCGGGAGCCCTACAGGGAGCAGTTCTTC. Its protein is CASSLAAREPYREQFF.

This clonotype has ten or more counts. The V gene is TRBV4-2, the J gene TRBJ2-3; 9 bases are a match to TRBD2. The J segment lost 1 base and the V segment lost 0 bases, leaving 5 bases of the junction unmatched. Germline loops: CDR1 LGHNA, CDR2 YNFKEQ. The CDR3 length is 17 residues. CDR3 loop: CASSQEWGGRGTDTQYF. CDR3 nucleotides: TGTGCCAGCAGCCAAGAGTGGGGCGGGAGGGGCACAGATACGCAGTATTTT.

In this sample, this clonotype turned up a few times. The V gene is TRBV6-2 or TRBV6-3, the J gene TRBJ1-2; D possibly corresponds to TRBD1 (5 bases). Germline V lookup: CDR1 MNHEY, CDR2 SVGEGT. This CDR3 region has 11 residues. Trimming took 10 bases from V and 8 from J, leaving 14 bases between them. CDR3 in amino acids: CAIRGAQGYTF. The CDR3 nucleotides are TGTGCCATCCGAGGGGCACAAGGCTACACCTTC.

The table lists this clonotype with a few counts. The chain employs TRBV29-1 and TRBJ2-7; D not resolved. V gave up 4 bases and J gave up 2 bases, with 12 bases separating them. Germline CDR1 and CDR2: SQVTM and ANQGSEA. The CDR3 extends over 13 amino acids. The CDR3 DNA follows: TGCAGCGTTGCCCGGGCAACCACCTACGAGCAGTACTTC. Its translation: CSVARATTYEQYF.

The sample holds many counts of this clonotype. The CDR3 DNA reads as TGCAGCGTTAGGGGGGGACGGGTAGACGATGAGCAGTTCTTC. It codes for CSVRGGRVDDEQFF. The chain carries TRBV29-1 and TRBJ2-1, with a possible D match to TRBD2 (7 bases). The CDR3 has 14 amino acids. V was pared by 5 bases and J by 8 bases, with 19 bases between. Germline V gene sequence: CDR1 SQVTM, CDR2 ANQGSEA.